Following are 24 T cell receptor beta chains from one sample sequenced in a study of T cell responses to AZD1222 COVID-19 vaccine. Profiling relied on immunoSEQ multiplex PCR, and the TCRdb table lists in-frame clones only, not all of them. The table has roughly 44,000 clones, nearly 85% seen once. Material: peripheral blood, obtained on day 0 of AZD1222 vaccination. The origin of the receptors is an adult in good health.

This chain uses TRBV9 with TRBJ2-7, with 10 nucleotides matching TRBD1. The CDR3 loop spans 14 amino acids. The germline CDR1 and CDR2 sequences are SGDLS and YYNGEE. V trimming: 4 bases; J trimming: 7 bases; junction bases outside the gene matches: 8. CDR3 coding DNA: TGTGCCAGCAGCCGGGGACAGGGGTTAGAGGAGCAGTACTTC. Translating gives CASSRGQGLEEQYF.

The chain links TRBV28 to TRBJ1-5, with 8 bases aligning to TRBD1. Germline V CDR1 and CDR2: MDHEN, SYDVKM. V lost 6 bases and J lost 7; bases outside the gene matches: 11. This CDR3 contains 15 residues. CDR3 bases: TGTGCCAGCAGCTCCACCGGGACAGGAATCCAGCCCCAGCATTTT. It specifies CASSSTGTGIQPQHF.

This chain connects TRBV29-1 to TRBJ1-1, with 7 bases aligning to TRBD1. Looked up from germline, CDR1 is SQVTM and CDR2 is ANQGSEA. This CDR3 is built from 13 residues. V lost 4 bases to trimming and J lost 1 base; unmatched junction nucleotides: 3. The CDR3 region has the DNA TGCAGCGTTGCGGACAGGCGGAACACTGAAGCTTTCTTT. It codes for CSVADRRNTEAFF.

Only a few counts were recorded for this clone. The chain is built from TRBV7-6 and TRBJ1-4; TRBD1 is a possible D gene (6 bases). This CDR3 is built from 16 residues. The V end lost 5 bases, the J end lost 0 bases, and 13 bases lay between the germline ends. Per the germline V gene, CDR1 is SGHVS and CDR2 is FNYEAQ. CDR3 in DNA: TGTGCCAGCAGCACAACGACAGGAGCAACTAATGAAAAACTGTTTTTT. It is translated as CASSTTTGATNEKLFF. Together with reference TRBV7-6 and TRBJ1-4, the CDR3 gives the full variable domain: GAGVSQSPRYKVTKRGQDVALRCDPISGHVSLYWYRQALGQGPEFLTYFNYEAQQDKSGLPNDRFSAERPEGSISTLTIQRTEQRDSAMYRCASSTTTGATNEKLFFGSGTQLSVL.

This sequence joins TRBV18 and TRBJ2-2, with 10 positions matching TRBD1. Trimming at V came to 3 bases and at J to 6 bases, leaving 4 bases not matched to a gene. This CDR3 comprises 15 residues. The germline V gene has CDR1 KGHSH and CDR2 LQKENI. CDR3 region: CASSPSGTGAGELFF. The CDR3 DNA reads as TGTGCCAGCTCACCCTCCGGGACAGGGGCCGGGGAGCTGTTTTTT.

J is TRBJ2-6 and V is TRBV11-2; D gene unclear. Germline CDR1 SGHAT, CDR2 FQNNGV. This CDR3 contains 15 residues. The V end was cut by 8 bases, the J end by 0 bases, with 11 bases between. CDR3 coding DNA: TGTGCCAGCGGACGGGCTTTCTCTGGGGCCAACGTCCTGACTTTC. Protein product: CASGRAFSGANVLTF.

The chain carries TRBV7-9 and TRBJ2-5, with D tentatively TRBD1 or TRBD2 (6 bases each). The CDR3 runs 13 residues. V lost 8 bases and J 4 bases, leaving 14 bases between the germline ends. Germline V lookup: CDR1 SEHNR, CDR2 FQNEAQ (reference sequence). CDR3 amino acids: CASGRGPVETQYF. Written as DNA, the CDR3 is TGTGCCAGCGGACGGGGGCCCGTAGAGACCCAGTACTTC.

The chain recombines TRBV7-9 with TRBJ1-2; no clear D. The CDR3 has 13 residues. V dropped 5 bases and J dropped 3 bases, with 10 bases sitting between them. Per germline, CDR1 SEHNR and CDR2 FQNEAQ (reference sequence). Written as DNA, the CDR3 is TGTGCCAGCAGCCTTGACATGGACTATGGCTACACCTTC. This gives the protein CASSLDMDYGYTF. Drawing the rest from reference TRBV7-9 and TRBJ1-2, the complete variable domain is DTGVSQNPRHKITKRGQNVTFRCDPISEHNRLYWYRQTLGQGPEFLTYFQNEAQLEKSRLLSDRFSAERPKGSFSTLEIQRTEQGDSAMYLCASSLDMDYGYTFGSGTRLTVV.

The chain is built from TRBV7-9 and TRBJ1-1, with D unresolved. This CDR3 region has 12 residues. CDR1 is SEHNR, CDR2 FQNEAQ, per germline (reference sequence). V was cut by 5 bases and J by 6 bases, with 10 bases left in between. CDR3 nucleotides: TGTGCCAGCAGCCCCACCACAGCTGAAGCTTTCTTT. It specifies CASSPTTAEAFF.

This chain links TRBV19 with TRBJ1-6, with D possibly being TRBD1 (5 bases). The CDR3 has 15 amino acids. Germline-derived CDR1 and CDR2 are LNHDA and SQIVND (reference sequence). Trimming shortened V by 5 bases and J by 5 bases, and 13 bases separated the two germline ends. The CDR3: CASSPRDGNNSPLHF. The CDR3 bases are TGTGCCAGTAGTCCGCGGGACGGAAATAATTCACCCCTCCACTTT. Combining the CDR3 with reference TRBV19 and TRBJ1-6 gives the whole variable domain DGGITQSPKYLFRKEGQNVTLSCEQNLNHDAMYWYRQDPGQGLRLIYYSQIVNDFQKGDIAEGYSVSREKKESFPLTVTSAQKNPTAFYLCASSPRDGNNSPLHFGNGTRLTVT.

This clone was seen a handful of times. The rearrangement uses TRBV30 and TRBJ2-2, with 9 bases matching TRBD2. J gave up 4 bases and V 1 base, and 1 base lay outside the gene matches. The CDR3 loop spans 14 amino acids. From germline, CDR1 is GTSNPN and CDR2 SVGIG (reference sequence). The CDR3 loop reads CAWSGLAATGELFF. CDR3 bases: TGTGCCTGGAGTGGACTAGCGGCCACCGGGGAGCTGTTTTTT. Using reference TRBV30 and TRBJ2-2 for the parts outside the CDR3, the full variable domain is SQTIHQWPATLVQPVGSPLSLECTVEGTSNPNLYWYRQAAGRGLQLLFYSVGIGQISSEVPQNLSASRPQDRQFILSSKKLLLSDSGFYLCAWSGLAATGELFFGEGSRLTVL.

The chain carries TRBV6-6 and TRBJ2-7, with D perhaps TRBD1 (6 bases). Trimming took 8 bases from V and 3 from J, leaving 14 bases between them. The CDR3 has 13 amino acids. Germline V gene sequence: CDR1 MNHNY, CDR2 SVGAGI (reference sequence). The CDR3 region is CASGDPDSYEQYF. CDR3 DNA: TGTGCCAGCGGTGACCCGGACAGCTACGAGCAGTACTTC.

This chain links TRBV28 with TRBJ1-6, with D possibly being TRBD1 (6 bases). Germline V CDR1 and CDR2: MDHEN, SYDVKM. V shed 7 bases and J shed 5 bases, with 18 bases lying between them. This CDR3 is 16 amino acids long. This chain's CDR3 is CASNSVPTGNNSPLHF. The CDR3 DNA follows: TGTGCCAGCAATTCGGTTCCTACAGGGAATAATTCACCCCTCCACTTT.

This clone was detected once. The V gene is TRBV2, the J gene TRBJ1-1; D is undetermined. Germline assignment: CDR1 SNHLY and CDR2 FYNNEI. Trimming cost V 4 bases and J 3 bases, with 9 bases left between them. The CDR3 length is 13 residues. CDR3 sequence (DNA): TGTGCCAGCAGTGCTAAAAGGGACACTGAAGCTTTCTTT. It codes for CASSAKRDTEAFF.

CDR3 sequence: CAWSRGPGTEAFF. DNA for the CDR3: TGTGCCTGGAGTCGGGGGCCGGGCACTGAAGCTTTCTTT. This chain connects TRBV30 to TRBJ1-1, with D possibly matching TRBD1 (6 bases). The CDR3 sequence is 13 residues long. CDR1 is GTSNPN and CDR2 is SVGIG in the germline V gene (reference sequence). V dropped 2 bases and J dropped 4 bases, with 11 bases sitting between them.

V is TRBV12-3 or TRBV12-4 and J is TRBJ1-1; D gene ambiguous. This CDR3 is 12 amino acids long. V was pared by 7 bases and J by 6 bases, with 12 bases between. CDR3 nucleotide sequence: TGTGCCAGCACTCTCCTTGATTCTGAAGCTTTCTTT. Translating gives CASTLLDSEAFF.

This rearrangement joins TRBV7-3 to TRBJ1-1; D remains unclear. This CDR3 has 14 residues. The V end lost 5 bases, the J end lost 1 base, and 11 bases lay between the germline ends. Germline V gene lookup returns CDR1 SGHTA and CDR2 FQGTGA. The CDR3, as DNA: TGTGCCAGCAGCCCTGGTCACGGGAACACTGAAGCTTTCTTT. Residues: CASSPGHGNTEAFF.

The CDR3 region is CASSLLGNSPLHF. The DNA for the CDR3 is TGTGCCAGCAGCTTATTGGGGAATTCACCCCTCCACTTT. V usage is TRBV13 and J usage is TRBJ1-6; no clear D gene. The CDR3 totals 13 residues. V lost 2 bases to trimming and J lost 7 bases, with 6 bases between them. Germline values: CDR1 PRHDT, CDR2 FYEKMQ (reference sequence).

V is TRBV6-2 or TRBV6-3 and J is TRBJ2-7; possible D gene TRBD1, 6 bases. The V end was cut by 5 bases, the J end by 4 bases, with 12 bases between. The V gene's germline CDR1 is MNHEY and CDR2 SVGEGT. The CDR3 sequence is 13 residues long. CDR3 protein: CASSGYRAYEQYF. CDR3 nucleotides: TGTGCCAGCAGTGGATACAGGGCGTACGAGCAGTACTTC.

This chain links TRBV5-4 with TRBJ2-7; tentative D call: TRBD1 (6 bases). Looked up from germline, CDR1 is SGHNT and CDR2 is YYREEE (reference sequence). V was clipped by 4 bases and J by 2 bases, with 16 bases between them. The CDR3 has 15 residues. The CDR3 reads CASSPTGFGPYEQYF. The CDR3 DNA is TGTGCCAGCAGCCCCACAGGGTTCGGTCCCTACGAGCAGTACTTC.

The chain couples TRBV6-1 to TRBJ2-1; 14 nucleotides match TRBD2. J gave up 3 bases and V 3 bases, and 1 base lay outside the gene matches. Looked up from germline, CDR1 is MNHNS and CDR2 is SASEGT. The CDR3 covers 16 residues. The CDR3 DNA reads TGTGCCAGCAGTGACGGGACTAGCGGGGGCTACAATGAGCAGTTCTTC. It is translated as CASSDGTSGGYNEQFF.

The sample holds a few counts of this clone. CDR3 amino acids: CASGLVYLASASYNEQFF. The CDR3 bases are TGTGCTAGTGGTTTGGTATATTTGGCGTCAGCCTCCTACAATGAGCAGTTCTTC. This chain links TRBV12-5 with TRBJ2-1; D unclear. This CDR3 has 18 residues. Germline V gene lookup returns CDR1 LGHNT and CDR2 FRNRAP. Trimming stripped 0 bases from V and 0 bases from J, with 15 bases between.

This clone appeared a few times. V usage is TRBV24-1 and J usage is TRBJ2-1; TRBD2 matches 13 bases. V shed 7 bases and J 4 bases; nucleotides not matched to a gene: 9. This CDR3 spans 17 amino acids. The V gene's germline CDR1 is KGHDR and CDR2 SFDVKD. CDR3 nucleotides: TGTGCCACCAGCGAAGGGACTAGCGGGATTTGGTACAATGAGCAGTTCTTC. Its protein is CATSEGTSGIWYNEQFF.

CDR3 bases: TGTGCCGGGAGAGAGGAGACCCAGTACTTC. Its protein product is CAGREETQYF. The chain carries TRBV28 and TRBJ2-5, with D maybe TRBD2 (5 bases). Germline V CDR1 and CDR2: MDHEN, SYDVKM. V was shortened by 11 bases and J by 5 bases, with 9 bases between the two germline ends. This CDR3 contains 10 residues.